A single sample gave rise to the 17 T cell receptor beta chains below, sequenced in a study of blood T cell repertoires in COVID-19. Clones were read by immunoSEQ multiplex PCR, and TCRdb kept only the in-frame ones, dropping some. Of more than 150,000 clones listed, 80% to 85% are singletons. The material sequenced was peripheral blood. Source of these receptors: a middle-aged woman with acute or convalescent COVID-19.

V and J are TRBV5-1 and TRBJ2-2, with D maybe TRBD2 (7 bases). The germline CDR1 and CDR2 sequences are SGHRS and YFSETQ. Trimming took 3 bases from V and 0 from J, leaving 15 bases between them. The CDR3 runs to 17 residues. CDR3 nucleotide sequence: TGCGCCAGCAGCTGGGGGGGTGGACAGTCGAACACCGGGGAGCTGTTTTTT. Encoded protein: CASSWGGGQSNTGELFF.

The table lists this clone with a few counts. The J gene is TRBJ1-2, the V gene TRBV9; D is ambiguous. Deletions cut 5 bases from V and 0 bases from J, with 17 bases between. CDR1 and CDR2 from the germline V gene are SGDLS and YYNGEE. The CDR3 runs to 16 residues. Here the CDR3 reads CASSLATGKANYGYTF. The DNA for the CDR3 is TGTGCCAGCAGTCTAGCGACTGGGAAAGCTAACTATGGCTACACCTTC.

This clone showed up just a few times. The rearrangement links TRBV4-1 to TRBJ2-1; 8 nucleotides line up with TRBD2. The ends lost 2 bases at V and 4 bases at J; junction bases unmatched: 13. Germline-derived CDR1 and CDR2 are MGHRA and YSYEKL. The CDR3 runs to 18 residues. This CDR3 is CASSQKAPPGLGYNEQFF. In DNA form, the CDR3 reads TGCGCCAGCAGCCAAAAGGCTCCCCCGGGACTAGGTTACAATGAGCAGTTCTTC.

The genes are TRBV27 and TRBJ2-2; D possibly corresponds to TRBD2 (5 bases). V was cut by 3 bases and J by 5 bases, with 7 bases left in between. CDR3 length: 13 residues. CDR1 and CDR2 from the germline V gene are MNHEY and SMNVEV (reference sequence). CDR3 residues: CASSFGKTGELFF. In DNA form, the CDR3 reads TGTGCCAGCAGTTTCGGGAAGACCGGGGAGCTGTTTTTT.

The chain combines TRBV29-1 with TRBJ2-7; 7 nucleotides match TRBD1. This CDR3 region has 14 residues. Germline V CDR1 and CDR2: SQVTM, ANQGSEA. The V and J ends lost 8 bases and 0 bases, in that order; junction bases with no gene match: 10. The CDR3 is CSFRLQGTSYEQYF. DNA for the CDR3: TGCAGCTTCCGGTTACAGGGGACCTCCTACGAGCAGTACTTC.

The chain uses TRBV27 and TRBJ1-2, with D possibly being TRBD1 (5 bases). The CDR3 is 15 amino acids. Trimming took off 5 bases at V and 4 bases at J, with 17 bases between the two ends. CDR1 is MNHEY and CDR2 is SMNVEV in the germline V gene (reference sequence). The CDR3 region is CASSAKGGGGYGYTF. CDR3 DNA: TGTGCCAGCAGTGCCAAAGGCGGGGGTGGCTATGGCTACACCTTC.

This chain connects TRBV28 to TRBJ2-3; the match to TRBD2 covers 9 bases. Germline V CDR1 and CDR2: MDHEN, SYDVKM. Germline trimming cut 2 bases from V and 5 bases from J; bases unmatched to any gene: 5. The CDR3 runs 15 residues. CDR3 region: CASSLLAGTQDTQYF. The CDR3 DNA follows: TGTGCCAGCAGTTTACTAGCGGGGACGCAAGATACGCAGTATTTT.

The chain combines TRBV24-1 with TRBJ2-1, with 7 bases aligning to TRBD2. Trimming took 9 bases from V and 0 from J; bases not matched to a gene: 4. The length of the CDR3 is 14 residues. Germline CDR1 and CDR2: KGHDR and SFDVKD. The CDR3 protein is CATGGVGSYNEQFF. CDR3 sequence (DNA): TGTGCCACCGGGGGGGTAGGCTCCTACAATGAGCAGTTCTTC.

This sequence joins TRBV5-8 and TRBJ1-1; 9 bases line up with TRBD1. CDR1 is SGHTS, CDR2 YDEGEE, per germline. The CDR3 has 14 residues. The junction had 10 bases not matched to a gene; V was cut back by 3 bases and J by 10 bases. The CDR3 coding sequence is TGTGCCAGCAGCTGGGGACAGGGCAGCCAGGGAGCTTTCTTT. This gives the protein CASSWGQGSQGAFF.

V usage is TRBV11-2 and J usage is TRBJ2-7, with D possibly matching TRBD1 (6 bases). This CDR3 is built from 12 residues. Trimming removed 5 bases from V and 3 bases from J, with 8 bases in between. Looked up from germline, CDR1 is SGHAT and CDR2 is FQNNGV. The CDR3 is CASSTQGYEQYF. In DNA form, the CDR3 reads TGTGCCAGCAGCACACAGGGCTACGAGCAGTACTTC.

The V gene is TRBV27, the J gene TRBJ1-3, with 10 bases fitting TRBD1. V dropped 4 bases and J dropped 3; count of bases not matched to a gene: 9. The germline gives CDR1 MNHEY, CDR2 SMNVEV (reference sequence). The CDR3 is made up of 17 amino acids. The CDR3 sequence is CASSSYSTGGYGNTIYF. CDR3 nucleotide sequence: TGTGCCAGCAGTTCCTACTCGACAGGGGGCTATGGAAACACCATATATTTT.

The chain couples TRBV6-1 to TRBJ1-4; a weak D match, TRBD1 (5 bases). The CDR3 length is 15 residues. Trimming removed 1 base at V and 0 bases at J, with 6 bases between. Per the germline V gene, CDR1 is MNHNS and CDR2 is SASEGT. The CDR3 DNA reads TGTGCCAGCAGTGAAGGGGGGGCAACTAATGAAAAACTGTTTTTT. It specifies CASSEGGATNEKLFF.

J is TRBJ1-5 and V is TRBV7-2, with D tentatively TRBD1 (5 bases). CDR1 is SGHTA, CDR2 FQGNSA, per germline. CDR3 size: 14 residues. Trimming stripped 2 bases from V and 6 bases from J, with 11 bases between. The DNA of the CDR3 is TGTGCCAGCAGCTTAACTGGGGCGGTTCAGCCCCAGCATTTT. Amino acids: CASSLTGAVQPQHF. Complete variable domain (other parts from reference TRBV7-2 and TRBJ1-5): GAGVSQSPSNKVTEKGKDVELRCDPISGHTALYWYRQSLGQGLEFLIYFQGNSAPDKSGLPSDRFSAERTGGSVSTLTIQRTQQEDSAVYLCASSLTGAVQPQHFGDGTRLSIL.

CDR3 sequence (DNA): TGTGCCGGGACTAGCGGGGGGGGCACAGATACGCAGTATTTT. This encodes CAGTSGGGTDTQYF. The chain combines TRBV6-5 with TRBJ2-3; TRBD2 matches at 16 bases. The germline CDR1 and CDR2 sequences are MNHEY and SVGAGI. Trimming removed 11 bases from V and 1 base from J; junction bases left unmatched: 0. This CDR3 is built from 14 residues.

The chain carries TRBV28 and TRBJ2-7, with TRBD1 as a possible D gene (5 bases). Trimming stripped 2 bases from V and 1 base from J, with 6 bases between. CDR1 MDHEN and CDR2 SYDVKM come from the germline V gene. The CDR3 is 13 amino acids. CDR3 sequence (DNA): TGTGCCAGCAGTTTACACAGGTCCTACGAGCAGTACTTC. As protein: CASSLHRSYEQYF.

The J gene is TRBJ2-1, the V gene TRBV27, with TRBD1 matching 10 bases. The ends lost 5 bases at V and 9 bases at J; junction bases unmatched: 4. Germline-derived CDR1 and CDR2 are MNHEY and SMNVEV (reference sequence). The CDR3 sequence is 13 residues long. The DNA for the CDR3 is TGTGCCAGCAGTCGACAGGGGGCTGTTGAGCAGTTCTTC. Translation: CASSRQGAVEQFF.

The rearrangement uses TRBV19 and TRBJ2-1, with 8 nucleotides matching TRBD2. The ends lost 9 bases at V and 7 bases at J; junction bases unmatched: 8. Germline V CDR1 and CDR2: LNHDA, SQIVND (reference sequence). The CDR3 spans 13 residues. CDR3 sequence reads: CASRAGVQNEQFF. Written as DNA, the CDR3 is TGTGCCAGCCGAGCGGGAGTTCAAAATGAGCAGTTCTTC.